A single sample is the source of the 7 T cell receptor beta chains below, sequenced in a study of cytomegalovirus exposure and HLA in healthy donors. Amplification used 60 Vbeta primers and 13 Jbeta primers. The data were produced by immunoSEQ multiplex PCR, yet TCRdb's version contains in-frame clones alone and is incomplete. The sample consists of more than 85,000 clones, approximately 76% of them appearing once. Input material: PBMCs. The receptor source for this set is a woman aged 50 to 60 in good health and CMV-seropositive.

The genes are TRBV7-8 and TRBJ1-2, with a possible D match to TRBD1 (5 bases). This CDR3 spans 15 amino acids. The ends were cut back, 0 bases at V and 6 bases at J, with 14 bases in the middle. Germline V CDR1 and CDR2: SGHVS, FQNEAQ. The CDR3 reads CASSLAGGREDGYTF. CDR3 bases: TGTGCCAGCAGCTTAGCGGGAGGCAGGGAAGATGGCTACACCTTC.

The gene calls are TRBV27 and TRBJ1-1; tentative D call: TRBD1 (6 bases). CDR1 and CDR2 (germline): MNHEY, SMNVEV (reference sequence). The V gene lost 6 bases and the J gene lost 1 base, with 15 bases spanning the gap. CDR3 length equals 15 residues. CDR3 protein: CASRAGTQGNTEAFF. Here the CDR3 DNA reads TGTGCCAGCAGGGCCGGGACACAGGGGAACACTGAAGCTTTCTTT.

This chain's CDR3 is CASSLTSGSYEQYF. Written as DNA, the CDR3 is TGTGCCAGCAGCCTCACTAGCGGTTCCTACGAGCAGTACTTC. The chain uses TRBV7-2 and TRBJ2-7; 8 nucleotides line up with TRBD2. The germline CDR1 and CDR2 sequences are SGHTA and FQGNSA. V lost 5 bases to trimming and J lost 1 base; unmatched junction nucleotides: 4. The CDR3 extends over 14 amino acids.

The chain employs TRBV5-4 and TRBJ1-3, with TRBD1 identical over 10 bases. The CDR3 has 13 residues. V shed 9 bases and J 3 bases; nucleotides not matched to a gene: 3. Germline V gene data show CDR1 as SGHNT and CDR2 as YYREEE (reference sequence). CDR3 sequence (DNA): TGTGCCACCCGGGACAGGGGTGGAAACACCATATATTTT. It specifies CATRDRGGNTIYF.

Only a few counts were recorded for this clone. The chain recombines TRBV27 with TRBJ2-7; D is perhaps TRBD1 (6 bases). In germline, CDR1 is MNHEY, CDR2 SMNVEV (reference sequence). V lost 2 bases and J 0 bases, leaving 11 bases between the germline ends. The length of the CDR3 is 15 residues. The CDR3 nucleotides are TGTGCCAGCAGTTTAACCACAGGGAGCTCCTACGAGCAGTACTTC. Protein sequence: CASSLTTGSSYEQYF.

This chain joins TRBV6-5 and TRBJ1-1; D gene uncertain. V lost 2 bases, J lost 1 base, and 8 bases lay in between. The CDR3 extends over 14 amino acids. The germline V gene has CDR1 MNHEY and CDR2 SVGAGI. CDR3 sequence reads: CASSYGDGNTEAFF. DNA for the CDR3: TGTGCCAGCAGTTACGGAGACGGGAACACTGAAGCTTTCTTT.

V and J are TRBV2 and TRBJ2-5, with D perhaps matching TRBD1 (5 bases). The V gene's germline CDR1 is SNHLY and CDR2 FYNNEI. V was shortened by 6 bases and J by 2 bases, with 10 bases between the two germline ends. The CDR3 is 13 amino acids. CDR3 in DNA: TGTGCCAGCAGGACAGCGCTACAAGAGACCCAGTACTTC. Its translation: CASRTALQETQYF. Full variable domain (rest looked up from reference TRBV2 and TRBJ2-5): EPEVTQTPSHQVTQMGQEVILRCVPISNHLYFYWYRQILGQKVEFLVSFYNNEISEKSEIFDDQFSVERPDGSNFTLKIRSTKLEDSAMYFCASRTALQETQYFGPGTRLLVL.